The rows below give T cell receptor beta chains drawn from one sample of a study of control samples from healthy donors and cancer patients. Produced via immunoSEQ multiplex PCR; TCRdb's table is partial and in-frame only. The sample lists about 410,000 clones, 80% to 95% occurring once. The sample taken for sequencing was PBMCs. The source is a man aged 40-50 years with head and neck cancer. The CDR3 runs from the conserved cysteine through the conserved F or W. The order of the fields is clone size, J gene, V gene, D gene, CDR3 DNA, CDR3 protein. The D gene is left open where the match is weak. Some rows have no size entry. The others give once, few or many, or a class for an expanded clone.

>NA|TRBJ2-5|TRBV9|NA
TGTGCCAGCAGCGCCCCTCGGCGGGGTCTCCAAGAGACCCAGTACTTC
CASSAPRRGLQETQYF
>NA|TRBJ2-1|TRBV4-2|NA
TGTGCCAGCAGCCTACCGGGTCCCGGGGCCTACAATGAGCAGTTCTTC
CASSLPGPGAYNEQFF
>NA|TRBJ1-1|TRBV29-1|NA
TGCAGCGTTGAAGGTGAAAGAAACACTGAAGCTTTCTTT
CSVEGERNTEAFF
>NA|TRBJ1-2|TRBV5-1|NA
TGCGCCAGCAGCTTGGATGTCGCCGGGGGGTATGGCTACACCTTC
CASSLDVAGGYGYTF
>NA|TRBJ1-2|TRBV29-1|NA
TGCAGCGTTGATTCCGACGTCGATGGCTACACCTTC
CSVDSDVDGYTF
>NA|TRBJ1-4|TRBV10-3|NA
TGTGCCATCAGCGACGGGGCCCTCGACGGTGAAAAACTGTTTTTT
CAISDGALDGEKLFF
>few|TRBJ2-7|TRBV6-5|NA
TGTGCCAGCAGTCTGAACCAGGGTACCGAGCAGTACTTC
CASSLNQGTEQYF
>NA|TRBJ1-2|TRBV28|TRBD1
TGTGCCAGCGGCACAGGGGGCTTATTCGGCGGCTACACCTTC
CASGTGGLFGGYTF
>NA|TRBJ2-1|TRBV7-9|TRBD2
TGTGCCAGCACCGGACTAGCGGGAGGGCCCGATGAGCAGTTCTTC
CASTGLAGGPDEQFF
>once|TRBJ2-7|TRBV28|NA
TGTGCCAGCACGAGGGGGGGGCCGCTGTCTGAGCAGTACTTC
CASTRGGPLSEQYF
>NA|TRBJ2-7|TRBV28|NA
TGTGCCAGCAGCTCTGTGAGCTCCTACGAGCAGTACTTC
CASSSVSSYEQYF
>NA|TRBJ1-4|TRBV24-1|TRBD1
TGTGCCACCAGTGATGTCGGACAGGGACAAGAAAAGCTGTTTTTT
CATSDVGQGQEKLFF
>NA|TRBJ1-4|TRBV2|NA
TGTGCCAGCAGGTCGGACGGATTAACTAATGAAAAACTGTTTTTT
CASRSDGLTNEKLFF
>NA|TRBJ1-2|TRBV11-3|NA
TGTGCCAGCAGCTACCCGGGGGGGGGAAGTGGCTACACCTTC
CASSYPGGGSGYTF